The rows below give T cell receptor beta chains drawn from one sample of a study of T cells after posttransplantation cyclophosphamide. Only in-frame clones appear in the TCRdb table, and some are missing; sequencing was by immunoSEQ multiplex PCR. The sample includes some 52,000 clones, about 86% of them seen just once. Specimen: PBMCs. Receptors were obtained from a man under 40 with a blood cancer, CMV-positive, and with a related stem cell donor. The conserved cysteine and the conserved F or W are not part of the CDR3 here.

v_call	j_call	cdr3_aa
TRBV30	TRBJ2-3	AWSVSWYVDDRDSGTDTQY
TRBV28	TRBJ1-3	ASSFFIWASGNTIY
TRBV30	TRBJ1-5	AWSVRGQGNQPQH
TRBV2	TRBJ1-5	ASQTGAHNQPQH
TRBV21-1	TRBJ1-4	ASSKVIGTGYEKLF
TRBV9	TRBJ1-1	ASSVARDRDMNTEAF
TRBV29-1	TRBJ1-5	SVGLNRGKRMWSNQPQH
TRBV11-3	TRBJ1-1	ASSSTVNTEAF
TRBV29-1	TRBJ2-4	SVGVGALRAKNIQY
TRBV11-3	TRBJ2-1	ASSFGFGGGRNEQF
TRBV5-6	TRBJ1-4	ASSGVDEKLF
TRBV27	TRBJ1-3	ASSSPDRATSTSGNTIY
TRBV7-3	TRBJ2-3	ASSPRQGSTDTQY
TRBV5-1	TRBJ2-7	ASSSGTGLREQY
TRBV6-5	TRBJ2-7	ASSSPGHTAYEQY
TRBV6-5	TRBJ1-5	ASSRTGFTGQPQH
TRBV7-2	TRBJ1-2	ASSPRVGRDYGYT
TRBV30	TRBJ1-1	AWSVLRLDTEAF
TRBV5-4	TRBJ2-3	AVSGRITDTQY
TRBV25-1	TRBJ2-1	ASSEYRGGSGNEQF
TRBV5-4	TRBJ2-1	ASLPGGASSYNEQF
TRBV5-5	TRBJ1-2	ASSFGHTENYGYT
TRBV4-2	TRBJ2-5	ASSHSAGARGETQY
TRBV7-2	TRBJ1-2	ASSLNSGTGLYGYT
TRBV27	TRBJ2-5	ASSLMAAEETQY
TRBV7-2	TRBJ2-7	ASRGQGPYEQY
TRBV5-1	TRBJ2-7	ASSLASGSPYEQY
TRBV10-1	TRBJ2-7	ASTVNKPLRYEQY
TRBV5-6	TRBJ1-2	ASLPRDRYYGYT
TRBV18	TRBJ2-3	ASSPRSTPTDTQY
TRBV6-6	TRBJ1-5	ASSYDRSGQPQH
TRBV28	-	ASSPTTGTGKNEQY
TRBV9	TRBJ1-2	ASSVDGGYGYT
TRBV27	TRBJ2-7	ASSLSIGQGAGEQY
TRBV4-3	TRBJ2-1	ASSQDPGQAYNEQF
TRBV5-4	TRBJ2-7	ASSEREVSEQY
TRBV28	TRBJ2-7	ASSTGGTGYYEQY
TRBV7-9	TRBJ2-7	ASSLGRGGDGEQY
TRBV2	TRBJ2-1	ASSESGLGEQF
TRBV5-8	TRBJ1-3	ASSNTESYGNTIY
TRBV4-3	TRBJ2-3	ASSQEGLAATDTQY
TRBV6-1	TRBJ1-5	ASSEALRQPQH
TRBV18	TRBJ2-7	ASSERVTFSYEQY
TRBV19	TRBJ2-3	ASSILESDTQY
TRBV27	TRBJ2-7	ASTPSTGGYEQY
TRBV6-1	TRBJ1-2	ASNLGQRNSYGYT
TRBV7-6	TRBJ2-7	ASSPGLGGGRQTYEQY
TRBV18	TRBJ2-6	ASSPGLASGANVLT
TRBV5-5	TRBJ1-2	ASSPENPGQVYGYT
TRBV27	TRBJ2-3	ASSLVETDTQY
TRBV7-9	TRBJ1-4	ASSLRRRQGAEKLF
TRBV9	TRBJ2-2	ASSVGYGTGGELF
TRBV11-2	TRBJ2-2	ASSLDISGRGTGELF
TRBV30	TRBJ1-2	AWSTGGSYGYT
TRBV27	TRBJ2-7	ASPPGTNYEQY